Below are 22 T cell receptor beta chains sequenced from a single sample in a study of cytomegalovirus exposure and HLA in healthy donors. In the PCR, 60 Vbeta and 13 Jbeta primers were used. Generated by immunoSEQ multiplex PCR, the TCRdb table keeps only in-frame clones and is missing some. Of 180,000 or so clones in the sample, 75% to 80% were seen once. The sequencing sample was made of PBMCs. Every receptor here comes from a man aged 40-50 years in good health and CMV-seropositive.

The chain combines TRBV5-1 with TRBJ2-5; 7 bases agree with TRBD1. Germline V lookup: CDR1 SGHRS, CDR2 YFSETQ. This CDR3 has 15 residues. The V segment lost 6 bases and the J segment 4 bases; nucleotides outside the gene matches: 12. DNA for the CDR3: TGCGCCAGCACCCTGGGACAGATAAAGGCAGAGACCCAGTACTTC. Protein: CASTLGQIKAETQYF.

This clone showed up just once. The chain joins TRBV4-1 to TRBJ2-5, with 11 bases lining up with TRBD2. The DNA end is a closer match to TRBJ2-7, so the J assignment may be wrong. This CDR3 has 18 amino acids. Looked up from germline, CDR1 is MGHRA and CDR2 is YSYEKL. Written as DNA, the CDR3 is TGCGCCAGCAGCCAAGATAGTGGACTAGCGGGCGAGACCTACGAGCAGTACTTC. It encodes CASSQDSGLAGETYEQYF.

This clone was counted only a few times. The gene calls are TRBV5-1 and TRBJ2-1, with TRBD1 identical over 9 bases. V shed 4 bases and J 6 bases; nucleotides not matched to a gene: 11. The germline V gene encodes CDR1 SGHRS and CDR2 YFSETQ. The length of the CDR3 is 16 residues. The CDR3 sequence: CASSILTGGEGNEQFF. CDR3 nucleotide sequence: TGCGCCAGCAGCATCCTAACAGGGGGCGAGGGCAATGAGCAGTTCTTC. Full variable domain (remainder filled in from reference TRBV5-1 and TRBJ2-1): KAGVTQTPRYLIKTRGQQVTLSCSPISGHRSVSWYQQTPGQGLQFLFEYFSETQRNKGNFPGRFSGRQFSNSRSEMNVSTLELGDSALYLCASSILTGGEGNEQFFGPGTRLTVL.

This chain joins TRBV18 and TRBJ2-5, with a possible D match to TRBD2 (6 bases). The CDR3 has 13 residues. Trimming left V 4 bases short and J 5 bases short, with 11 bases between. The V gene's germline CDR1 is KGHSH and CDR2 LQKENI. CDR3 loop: CASSLGLRETQYF. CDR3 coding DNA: TGTGCCAGCTCACTGGGACTCCGGGAGACCCAGTACTTC. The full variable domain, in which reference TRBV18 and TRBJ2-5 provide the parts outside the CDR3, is NAGVMQNPRHLVRRRGQEARLRCSPMKGHSHVYWYRQLPEEGLKFMVYLQKENIIDESGMPKERFSAEFPKEGPSILRIQQVVRGDSAAYFCASSLGLRETQYFGPGTRLLVL.

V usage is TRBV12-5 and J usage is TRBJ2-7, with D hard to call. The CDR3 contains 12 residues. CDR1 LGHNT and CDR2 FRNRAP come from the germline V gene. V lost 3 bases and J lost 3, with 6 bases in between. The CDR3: CASGFSIYEQYF. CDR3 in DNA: TGTGCTAGTGGTTTTTCCATCTACGAGCAGTACTTC.

CDR3 bases: TGCGCCAGCAGCCAAAGGACTAGCGGGAGGGCCGTAGATACGCAGTATTTT. Translation gives CASSQRTSGRAVDTQYF. This sequence joins TRBV4-1 and TRBJ2-3, with 15 positions matching TRBD2. Germline trimming cut 2 bases from V and 5 bases from J; bases unmatched to any gene: 5. Germline V CDR1 and CDR2: MGHRA, YSYEKL. This CDR3 contains 17 residues.

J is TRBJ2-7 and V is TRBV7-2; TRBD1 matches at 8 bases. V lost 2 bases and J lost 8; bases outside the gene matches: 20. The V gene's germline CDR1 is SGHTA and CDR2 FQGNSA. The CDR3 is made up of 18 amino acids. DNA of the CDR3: TGTGCCAGCAGCTTACAGGGGGCCTCAACTCTGGGGTCTGGCCAGCAGTACTTC. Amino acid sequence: CASSLQGASTLGSGQQYF.

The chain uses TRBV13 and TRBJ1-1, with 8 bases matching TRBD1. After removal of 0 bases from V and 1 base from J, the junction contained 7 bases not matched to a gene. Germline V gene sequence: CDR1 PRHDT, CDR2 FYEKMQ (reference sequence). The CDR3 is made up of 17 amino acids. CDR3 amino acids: CASSLGQGALPNTEAFF. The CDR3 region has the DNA TGTGCCAGCAGCTTAGGCCAGGGGGCCCTTCCGAACACTGAAGCTTTCTTT.

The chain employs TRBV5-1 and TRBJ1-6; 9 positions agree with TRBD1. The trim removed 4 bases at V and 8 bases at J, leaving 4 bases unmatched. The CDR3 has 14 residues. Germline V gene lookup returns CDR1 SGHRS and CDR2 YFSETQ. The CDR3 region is CASSPGTGHSPLHF. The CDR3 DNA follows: TGCGCCAGCAGCCCTGGGACAGGGCATTCACCCCTCCACTTT.

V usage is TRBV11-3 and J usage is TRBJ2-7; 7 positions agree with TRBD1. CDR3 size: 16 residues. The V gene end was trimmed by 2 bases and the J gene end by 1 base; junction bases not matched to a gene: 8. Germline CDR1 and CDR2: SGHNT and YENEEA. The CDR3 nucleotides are TGTGCCAGCAGCTTACGACAGGGTGGAGCTTCCTACGAGCAGTACTTC. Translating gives CASSLRQGGASYEQYF.

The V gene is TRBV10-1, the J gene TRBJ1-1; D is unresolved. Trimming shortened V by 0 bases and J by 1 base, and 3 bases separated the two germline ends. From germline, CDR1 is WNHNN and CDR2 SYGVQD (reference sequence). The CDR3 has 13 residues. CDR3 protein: CASSESRNTEAFF. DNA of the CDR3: TGCGCCAGCAGTGAGTCGAGGAACACTGAAGCTTTCTTT.

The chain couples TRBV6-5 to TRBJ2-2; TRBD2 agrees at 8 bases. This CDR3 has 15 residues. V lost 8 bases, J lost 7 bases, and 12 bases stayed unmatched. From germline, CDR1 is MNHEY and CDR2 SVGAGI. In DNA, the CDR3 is TGTGCCAGCGAATCCGGGACTAGTTCGGTCGGGGAGCTGTTTTTT. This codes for CASESGTSSVGELFF.

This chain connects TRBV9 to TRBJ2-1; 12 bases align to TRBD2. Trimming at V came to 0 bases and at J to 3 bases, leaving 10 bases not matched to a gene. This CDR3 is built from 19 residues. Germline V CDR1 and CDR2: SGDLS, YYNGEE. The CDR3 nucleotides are TGTGCCAGCAGCGTAGAAAATAGGGGACTAGCGGGTAGCTACAATGAGCAGTTCTTC. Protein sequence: CASSVENRGLAGSYNEQFF. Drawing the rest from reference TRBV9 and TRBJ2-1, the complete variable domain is DSGVTQTPKHLITATGQRVTLRCSPRSGDLSVYWYQQSLDQGLQFLIQYYNGEERAKGNILERFSAQQFPDLHSELNLSSLELGDSALYFCASSVENRGLAGSYNEQFFGPGTRLTVL.

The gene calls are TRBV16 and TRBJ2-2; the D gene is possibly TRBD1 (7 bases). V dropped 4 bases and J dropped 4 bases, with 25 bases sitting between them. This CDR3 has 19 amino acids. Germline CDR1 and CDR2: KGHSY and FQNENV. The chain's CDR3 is CASSLKRAGQRFSTGELFF. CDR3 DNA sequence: TGTGCCAGCAGCCTCAAACGGGCGGGACAGCGTTTTTCCACCGGGGAGCTGTTTTTT.

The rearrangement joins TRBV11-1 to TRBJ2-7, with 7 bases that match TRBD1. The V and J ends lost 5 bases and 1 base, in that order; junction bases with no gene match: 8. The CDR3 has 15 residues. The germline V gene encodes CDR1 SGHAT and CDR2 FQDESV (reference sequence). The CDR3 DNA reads TGTGCCAGCAGCGCAGACAGGGCGAGGTCCTACGAGCAGTACTTC. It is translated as CASSADRARSYEQYF.

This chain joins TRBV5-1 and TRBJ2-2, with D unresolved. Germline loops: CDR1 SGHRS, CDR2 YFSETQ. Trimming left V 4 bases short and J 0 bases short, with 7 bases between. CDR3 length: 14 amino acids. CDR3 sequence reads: CASSLRPNTGELFF. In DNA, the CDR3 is TGCGCCAGCAGCCTGCGCCCGAACACCGGGGAGCTGTTTTTT. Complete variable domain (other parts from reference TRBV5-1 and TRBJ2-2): KAGVTQTPRYLIKTRGQQVTLSCSPISGHRSVSWYQQTPGQGLQFLFEYFSETQRNKGNFPGRFSGRQFSNSRSEMNVSTLELGDSALYLCASSLRPNTGELFFGEGSRLTVL.

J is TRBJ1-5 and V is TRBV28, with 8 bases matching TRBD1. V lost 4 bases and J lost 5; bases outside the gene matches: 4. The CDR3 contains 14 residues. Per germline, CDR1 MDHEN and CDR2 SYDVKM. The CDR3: CASSSTGAYQPQHF. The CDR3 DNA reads TGTGCCAGCAGTTCGACAGGGGCGTATCAGCCCCAGCATTTT.

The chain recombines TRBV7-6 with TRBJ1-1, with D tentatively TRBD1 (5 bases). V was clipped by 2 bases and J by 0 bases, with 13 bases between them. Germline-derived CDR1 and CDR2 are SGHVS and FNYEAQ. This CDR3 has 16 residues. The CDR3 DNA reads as TGTGCCAGCAGCTTACGCCCGGCAGGGCTGAACACTGAAGCTTTCTTT. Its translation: CASSLRPAGLNTEAFF.

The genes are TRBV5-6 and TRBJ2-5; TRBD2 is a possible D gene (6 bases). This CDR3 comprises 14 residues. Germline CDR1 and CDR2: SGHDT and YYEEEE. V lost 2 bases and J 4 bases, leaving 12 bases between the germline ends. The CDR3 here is CASSFGRRGETQYF. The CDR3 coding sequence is TGTGCCAGCAGCTTCGGGCGGCGGGGAGAGACCCAGTACTTC.

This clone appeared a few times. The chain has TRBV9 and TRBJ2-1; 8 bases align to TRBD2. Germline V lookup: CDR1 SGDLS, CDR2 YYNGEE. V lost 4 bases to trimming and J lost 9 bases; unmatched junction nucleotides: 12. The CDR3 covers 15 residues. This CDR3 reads CASSPRVAGFSEQFF. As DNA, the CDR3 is TGTGCCAGCAGCCCCCGGGTAGCGGGGTTCTCTGAGCAGTTCTTC.

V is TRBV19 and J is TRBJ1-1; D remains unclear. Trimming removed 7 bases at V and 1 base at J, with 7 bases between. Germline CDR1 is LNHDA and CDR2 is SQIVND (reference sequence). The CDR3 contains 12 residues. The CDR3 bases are TGTGCCAGTATCGCCGGGAACACTGAAGCTTTCTTT. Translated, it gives CASIAGNTEAFF.

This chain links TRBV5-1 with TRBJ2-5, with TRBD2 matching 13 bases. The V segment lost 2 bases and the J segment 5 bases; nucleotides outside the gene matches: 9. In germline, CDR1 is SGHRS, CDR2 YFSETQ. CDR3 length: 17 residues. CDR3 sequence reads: CASSFTPGLAGRETQYF. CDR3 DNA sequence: TGCGCCAGCAGCTTTACTCCGGGACTAGCGGGACGGGAGACCCAGTACTTC.